This T cell receptor (beta chain) was observed in a study of T cells in Graves' hyperthyroidism and ophthalmopathy. General study findings and limits: Median prediction lead before ophthalmopathy onset was about 6.5 months with the model.

At least 3 on the Clinical Activity Score was recorded for ophthalmopathy patients, who also had NOSPECS grade at least 4 and duration under 3 months. Uncontrolled infections, other autoimmune diseases, pregnancy or lactation led to exclusion of patients. Using 10 ml of fresh peripheral blood, PBMCs were prepared. Details on this clonotype: Its antigen is still unknown.

Amplification of TCR beta CDR3 regions used RNA as the template. TCR CDR3 regions were first amplified by RT-PCR with HTBI primers. TCRdb independently ran MiXCR on the multiplex PCR reads; one entry per CDR3 protein. The data hold about 610,000 distinct CDR3 sequences, with around 15% observed a single time. V dropped 6 bases and J dropped 3 bases, with 17 bases sitting between them. The CDR3 length is 15 residues. Sequencing was carried out using blood. The gene calls are TRBV12-3 or TRBV12-4 and TRBJ1-1; TRBD1 might be the D (5 bases). This clonotype was sampled from a woman in her thirties or forties with Graves' ophthalmopathy. In DNA form, the CDR3 reads TGTGCCAGCAGCCCGGGCGAGGGGCTCGACACTGAAGCTTTCTTT. Translation gives CASSPGEGLDTEAFF.